This entry concerns a single TCR beta chain. These data originate in a study of cytomegalovirus exposure and HLA in healthy donors. Study details: In an earlier analysis, approximately 120 million unique TCR beta sequences were found from 200 million or so T cells.

The CDR3 totals 14 residues. The V and J ends lost 4 bases and 4 bases respectively, with 13 bases between them. Looked up from germline, CDR1 is SNHLY and CDR2 is FYNNEI. Use of 60 Vbeta and 13 Jbeta primers characterized the PCR. Assay: immunoSEQ multiplex PCR; the TCRdb copy retains only in-frame clones and omits some. The sample lists 150,000 to 200,000 clones, 80% to 85% occurring once. Sequencing used PBMCs. This chain connects TRBV2 to TRBJ1-1, with no clear D. The TCR sequence derives from a man in his fifties in good health and CMV-seropositive. The CDR3 bases are TGTGCCAGCAGTGGGAACCTTCGGGGCACTGAAGCTTTCTTT. Residues: CASSGNLRGTEAFF.